This entry lists 22 T cell receptor beta chains sequenced from one sample in a study of human T cells and chemical hapten exposure. Documented time point: patch test 1, 2 weeks after DPC sensitization. Treatment of the sample: therapeutic diphenylcyclopropenone sensitization with weekly scalp DPC. TCRdb used MiXCR to reprocess the RACE reads, holding one entry per CDR3 protein. The sample includes just under 350,000 distinct CDR3 sequences, approximately 6.3% seen only once; the top ten take approximately 8%. Sequenced here: whole blood, sampled in connection with sensitization to the hapten diphenylcyclopropenone (DPC). All receptors come from a woman in her late teens or twenties with alopecia areata. Some clones in this sample may be carry-over from other donors' samples.

This clonotype was found a few times. The rearrangement joins TRBV6-1 to TRBJ2-6; no reliable D call. Trimming pared 8 bases from V and 0 bases from J, leaving 8 bases between. CDR3 length equals 14 residues. The germline V gene has CDR1 MNHNS and CDR2 SASEGT. The CDR3 sequence is CASRFNSGANVLTF. In nucleotides, the CDR3 is TGTGCCAGCCGATTCAACTCTGGGGCCAACGTCCTGACTTTC.

This clonotype was counted at least ten times. J is TRBJ2-1 and V is TRBV29-1; D is ambiguous. The V gene lost 0 bases and the J gene lost 5 bases, with 11 bases spanning the gap. The CDR3 runs 14 residues. Germline V lookup: CDR1 SQVTM, CDR2 ANQGSEA. The CDR3 DNA reads TGCAGCGTTGAAGAGGCCCGGGCAAACAATGAGCAGTTCTTC. This encodes CSVEEARANNEQFF.

This clonotype was seen only a few times. The CDR3 DNA reads TGTGCCAGCAGCTTCATTCCGGGGAACACTGAAGCTTTCTTT. Its protein product is CASSFIPGNTEAFF. The chain recombines TRBV7-9 with TRBJ1-1; no firm D call. Trimming removed 3 bases at V and 1 base at J, with 9 bases between. The CDR3 spans 14 residues. Germline loops: CDR1 SEHNR, CDR2 FQNEAQ (reference sequence).

V and J are TRBV7-9 and TRBJ2-1, with 9 bases lining up with TRBD2. CDR3 length: 16 amino acids. From germline, CDR1 is SEHNR and CDR2 FQNEAQ (reference sequence). V shed 5 bases, J shed 4 bases, and the junction held 9 bases outside the gene matches. CDR3: CASSHRTSGRYNEQFF. The CDR3 DNA is TGTGCCAGCAGCCATCGTACTAGCGGGCGGTACAATGAGCAGTTCTTC.

This clonotype was seen only a few times. The chain employs TRBV6-2 or TRBV6-3 and TRBJ2-7, with 7 bases identical to TRBD1. Germline V gene lookup returns CDR1 MNHEY and CDR2 SVGEGT. The V gene end was trimmed by 5 bases and the J gene end by 2 bases; junction bases not matched to a gene: 18. CDR3 length equals 18 residues. For the CDR3, the DNA is TGTGCCAGCAGTCGACAGGGCAAAAGTCCCCCTCAAGCCTACGAGCAGTACTTC. Amino acids: CASSRQGKSPPQAYEQYF.

This clonotype was counted at least ten times. The J gene is TRBJ2-5, the V gene TRBV12-3 or TRBV12-4; 9 nucleotides agree with TRBD2. The CDR3 sequence is 13 residues long. V was clipped by 2 bases and J by 5 bases; unmatched bases: 0. This CDR3 is CASSLTSGETQYF. The CDR3 DNA reads TGTGCCAGCAGTTTAACTAGCGGGGAGACCCAGTACTTC.

This clonotype turned up a few times. The J gene is TRBJ1-1, the V gene TRBV12-3 or TRBV12-4; 7 bases are shared with TRBD1. The junction had 7 bases not matched to a gene; V was cut back by 1 base and J by 8 bases. The CDR3 totals 14 residues. The CDR3 spells CASSLVVRGEEAFF. The DNA for the CDR3 is TGTGCCAGCAGTTTAGTAGTCAGGGGGGAAGAAGCTTTCTTT.

This clonotype has a count of ten or more. The rearrangement joins TRBV4-1 to TRBJ1-1; the match to TRBD1 covers 8 bases. Germline lookup yields CDR1 MGHRA and CDR2 YSYEKL. Trimming took 3 bases from V and 2 from J; bases not matched to a gene: 8. The CDR3 loop spans 16 amino acids. CDR3 protein: CASSQWTGRSNTEAFF. DNA for the CDR3: TGCGCCAGCAGCCAGTGGACAGGGAGGAGCAACACTGAAGCTTTCTTT.

This clonotype occurred many times. V gene TRBV4-3 combines with J gene TRBJ1-4; D may be TRBD1 (6 bases). The CDR3 spans 18 residues. Per germline, CDR1 LGHNA and CDR2 YSLEER. V shed 1 base and J shed 0 bases, with 15 bases lying between them. Here the CDR3 reads CASSQVLNRDTTNEKLFF. In DNA form, the CDR3 reads TGCGCCAGCAGCCAAGTCTTAAATCGGGACACAACTAATGAAAAACTGTTTTTT.

This clonotype was picked up a small number of times. The rearrangement uses TRBV29-1 and TRBJ2-3, with 8 bases that match TRBD1. This CDR3 comprises 14 residues. Germline assignment: CDR1 SQVTM and CDR2 ANQGSEA. V lost 4 bases, J lost 3 bases, and 6 bases stayed unmatched. CDR3 residues: CSVVATGVTDTQYF. CDR3 DNA: TGCAGCGTTGTTGCGACAGGGGTTACAGATACGCAGTATTTT.

This clonotype was observed a handful of times. The chain joins TRBV2 to TRBJ2-1, with TRBD1 matching 11 bases. V lost 5 bases, J lost 6 bases, and 6 bases stayed unmatched. Germline V CDR1 and CDR2: SNHLY, FYNNEI. The CDR3 length is 15 residues. CDR3 sequence (DNA): TGTGCCAGCAGTAAGGGACAGGGGGGAATCAATGAGCAGTTCTTC. Amino acid sequence: CASSKGQGGINEQFF.

The chain joins TRBV4-2 to TRBJ1-5; unclear D gene. The CDR3 runs to 16 residues. Germline CDR1 LGHNA, CDR2 YNFKEQ. The ends were cut back, 3 bases at V and 3 bases at J, with 15 bases in the middle. The CDR3 DNA sequence: TGTGCCAGCAGCCAGAACTATCAGGATTACAATCAGCCCCAGCATTTT. Residues: CASSQNYQDYNQPQHF.

Details on this clonotype: One base away lies a much larger clone, so this may be a sequencing read error. This chain joins TRBV4-3 and TRBJ1-1; D is unclear. This CDR3 has 14 amino acids. The germline V and J ends were trimmed by 0 bases and 4 bases, with 9 bases remaining between them. Germline CDR1 and CDR2: LGHNA and YSLEER. In DNA, the CDR3 is TGCGCCAGCAGCCAAGATACATGGCCCACTGAAGCTTTCTTT. Translated: CASSQDTWPTEAFF.

This chain uses TRBV20-1 with TRBJ1-2; the D gene is possibly TRBD1 (5 bases). CDR1 and CDR2 from the germline V gene are DFQATT and SNEGSKA (reference sequence). This CDR3 region has 14 residues. V was cut by 2 bases and J by 7 bases, with 17 bases left in between. The CDR3 spells CSARSPGGSRGYTF. The DNA for the CDR3 is TGCAGTGCTAGATCCCCCGGGGGAAGTCGTGGCTACACCTTC.

This clonotype was detected a few times. V gene TRBV3-1 combines with J gene TRBJ2-7; D may be TRBD2 (5 bases). Trimming removed 4 bases from V and 7 bases from J, with 17 bases in between. The CDR3 covers 14 residues. Germline-derived CDR1 and CDR2 are LGHDT and YNNKEL (reference sequence). The CDR3 DNA is TGTGCCAGCAGCCTCGGCCCCGGGGTTTGGGAGCAGTACTTC. It is translated as CASSLGPGVWEQYF.

A few counts support this clonotype. The chain links TRBV18 to TRBJ2-3; possible D gene TRBD2, 5 bases. CDR1 is KGHSH and CDR2 is LQKENI in the germline V gene. Trimming took 2 bases from V and 3 from J, leaving 9 bases between them. This CDR3 contains 14 residues. The CDR3 DNA sequence: TGTGCCAGCTCACCAACGAGGGAGACAGATACGCAGTATTTT. It specifies CASSPTRETDTQYF.

This clonotype was seen ten or more times. The chain couples TRBV7-9 to TRBJ2-7, with TRBD1 matching 8 bases. J lost 2 bases, V lost 6 bases, and 6 bases had no gene match. The length of the CDR3 is 14 residues. CDR1 SEHNR and CDR2 FQNEAQ come from the germline V gene (reference sequence). The CDR3 spells CASRRGQGPYEQYF. CDR3 nucleotide sequence: TGTGCCAGCAGGCGAGGACAGGGTCCCTACGAGCAGTACTTC.

This clonotype showed up many times. This sequence joins TRBV2 and TRBJ2-3; D remains unclear. The CDR3 consists of 16 residues. CDR1 is SNHLY and CDR2 is FYNNEI in the germline V gene. V was trimmed by 2 bases and J by 0 bases, leaving 12 bases between them. The CDR3 DNA is TGTGCCAGCAGTGAACCTGCTTCCACTAGCACAGATACGCAGTATTTT. Protein sequence: CASSEPASTSTDTQYF.

This clonotype was observed at least ten times. The chain joins TRBV28 to TRBJ2-7; possible D gene TRBD1, 6 bases. V was pared by 1 base and J by 9 bases, with 16 bases between. Germline V lookup: CDR1 MDHEN, CDR2 SYDVKM. The CDR3 loop spans 14 amino acids. The CDR3 here is CASSLSFQGKGQYF. CDR3 in DNA: TGTGCCAGCAGTTTATCCTTTCAGGGGAAGGGGCAGTACTTC. Together with reference TRBV28 and TRBJ2-7, the CDR3 gives the full variable domain: DVKVTQSSRYLVKRTGEKVFLECVQDMDHENMFWYRQDPGLGLRLIYFSYDVKMKEKGDIPEGYSVSREKKERFSLILESASTNQTSMYLCASSLSFQGKGQYFGPGTRLTVT.

V and J are TRBV4-2 and TRBJ1-4; perhaps TRBD1 as D (5 bases). Trimming left V 0 bases short and J 5 bases short, with 10 bases between. The CDR3 spans 15 residues. Germline lookup yields CDR1 LGHNA and CDR2 YNFKEQ. The CDR3 region is CASSQDQGENEKLFF. CDR3 DNA: TGTGCCAGCAGCCAAGATCAGGGAGAAAATGAAAAACTGTTTTTT.

The sample holds a few counts of this clonotype. The V and J genes are TRBV20-1 and TRBJ2-6; D remains ambiguous. V was shortened by 5 bases and J by 2 bases, with 7 bases between the two germline ends. In germline, CDR1 is DFQATT, CDR2 SNEGSKA (reference sequence). This CDR3 is 13 amino acids long. DNA for the CDR3: TGCAGTGCTGGAGTCGCTGGGGCCAACGTCCTGACTTTC. Translation gives CSAGVAGANVLTF.

CDR3 nucleotide sequence: TGTGCCAGCAGTGTCGGGGTGGCTGAAGCTTTCTTT. Amino acids: CASSVGVAEAFF. V and J are TRBV28 and TRBJ1-1; D is unresolved. Deletions cut 5 bases from V and 6 bases from J, with 10 bases between. This CDR3 has 12 residues. Looked up from germline, CDR1 is MDHEN and CDR2 is SYDVKM.